A single sample gave rise to the 11 T cell receptor beta chains below, sequenced in a study of T cell responses to AZD1222 COVID-19 vaccine (dated by TCRdb to the early 2020s). Library preparation used the immunoSEQ multiplex PCR assay. TCRdb limited this immuneACCESS table to in-frame rearrangements with V and J called. A share of clones is missing; checked studies link under half to unresolved V genes, and the rest is unexplained. The table for this sample lists over 100,000 clones; about nine tenths of them were counted only once. Of the sample, approximately 2.6% is held by the ten largest clones. Sample time point, as interpreted from the label and publication: about 28 days (+/-7) after the second vaccine dose. This sample comprised peripheral blood, obtained 28 days after the second AZD1222 dose. All receptors come from an adult who received the AZD1222 COVID-19 vaccine.

This rearrangement joins TRBV6-2 or TRBV6-3 to TRBJ1-4; 8 bases match TRBD1. Looked up from germline, CDR1 is MNHEY and CDR2 is SVGEGT. This CDR3 has 14 amino acids. The V and J ends lost 5 bases and 7 bases, in that order; junction bases with no gene match: 6. CDR3 protein: CASSPGTGREKLFF. In DNA form, the CDR3 reads TGTGCCAGCAGTCCCGGGACAGGTCGTGAAAAACTGTTTTTT.

A single count supports this clone. The V and J genes are TRBV9 and TRBJ1-3; TRBD1 might be the D (6 bases). This CDR3 contains 18 residues. CDR1 is SGDLS and CDR2 is YYNGEE in the germline V gene. Between the trimmed V and J ends, which lost 3 bases and 0 bases, there was a span of 19 bases. The chain's CDR3 is CASSAHGAGAASGNTIYF. The CDR3, as DNA: TGTGCCAGCAGCGCTCACGGGGCAGGGGCAGCCTCTGGAAACACCATATATTTT. The full variable domain, completed using reference TRBV9 and TRBJ1-3, is DSGVTQTPKHLITATGQRVTLRCSPRSGDLSVYWYQQSLDQGLQFLIQYYNGEERAKGNILERFSAQQFPDLHSELNLSSLELGDSALYFCASSAHGAGAASGNTIYFGEGSWLTVV.

The chain recombines TRBV10-2 with TRBJ1-1, with unresolved D. The CDR3 is 12 residues long. From germline, CDR1 is WSHSY and CDR2 SAAADI. Trimming removed 6 bases at V and 3 bases at J, with 8 bases between. The CDR3 region is CASRLRDTEAFF. The CDR3 DNA is TGCGCCAGCAGGTTGAGGGACACTGAAGCTTTCTTT.

V and J are TRBV4-2 and TRBJ1-2, with D unclear. This CDR3 contains 13 residues. Germline-derived CDR1 and CDR2 are LGHNA and YNFKEQ. The germline V and J ends were trimmed by 2 bases and 7 bases, with 11 bases remaining between them. For the CDR3, the DNA is TGTGCCAGCAGCCAACCTCCCGAGGGTGGCTACACCTTC. Translation gives CASSQPPEGGYTF.

V is TRBV6-5 and J is TRBJ1-5, with a tentative D call TRBD1 (5 bases). This CDR3 has 15 amino acids. The germline V gene has CDR1 MNHEY and CDR2 SVGAGI. The ends were cut back, 7 bases at V and 0 bases at J, with 13 bases in the middle. Written as DNA, the CDR3 is TGTGCCAGCAAACGGACACGGTATAGCAATCAGCCCCAGCATTTT. Its translation is CASKRTRYSNQPQHF.

The chain employs TRBV4-2 and TRBJ2-7, with a possible D match to TRBD2 (5 bases). The CDR3 extends over 15 amino acids. Trimming shortened V by 1 base and J by 2 bases, and 12 bases separated the two germline ends. The germline CDR1 and CDR2 sequences are LGHNA and YNFKEQ. CDR3 region: CASSQASRIPYEQYF. The CDR3 coding sequence is TGTGCCAGCAGCCAAGCTAGCAGGATCCCCTACGAGCAGTACTTC.

The V gene is TRBV12-3 or TRBV12-4, the J gene TRBJ1-2; D is undetermined. The V and J ends lost 2 bases and 13 bases respectively, with 11 bases between them. This CDR3 spans 11 amino acids. The CDR3 sequence: CASSLSRYRTF. The CDR3 DNA reads as TGTGCCAGCAGTTTATCTCGGTATCGCACCTTC.

This chain connects TRBV10-3 to TRBJ1-2; 7 nucleotides agree with TRBD1. The CDR3 has 15 amino acids. Germline V CDR1 and CDR2: ENHRY, SYGVKD. V was clipped by 0 bases and J by 4 bases; unmatched bases: 5. This CDR3 reads CAISESGGEGYGYTF. CDR3 bases: TGTGCCATCAGTGAGTCAGGGGGCGAGGGCTATGGCTACACCTTC.

The chain carries TRBV6-5 and TRBJ2-7; TRBD2 is a possible D gene (6 bases). The CDR3 sequence is 13 residues long. Trimming pared 6 bases from V and 4 bases from J, leaving 13 bases between. Germline V lookup: CDR1 MNHEY, CDR2 SVGAGI. CDR3 loop: CASRGGLEYEQYF. DNA of the CDR3: TGTGCCAGCAGGGGGGGTCTAGAATACGAGCAGTACTTC.

The chain has TRBV21-1 and TRBJ1-2; TRBD1, as called in the table, went unchecked against the DNA. TRBV21-1 corresponds to a pseudogene. The CDR3 covers 18 residues. CDR3 in amino acids: CASSKAWTGKGSNYGYTF. The CDR3 nucleotides read TGTGCCAGCAGCAAAGCCTGGACAGGGAAAGGGTCTAACTATGGCTACACCTTC.

The sample holds one count of this clone. This sample also contains other DNA sequences that code for the same CDR3. The gene calls are TRBV6-5 and TRBJ1-1; no clear D. V was cut by 0 bases and J by 0 bases, with 5 bases left in between. The germline V gene has CDR1 MNHEY and CDR2 SVGAGI. CDR3 size: 14 residues. DNA for the CDR3: TGTGCCAGCAGTTACTCGTCCCTGAACACTGAAGCTTTCTTT. This encodes CASSYSSLNTEAFF.